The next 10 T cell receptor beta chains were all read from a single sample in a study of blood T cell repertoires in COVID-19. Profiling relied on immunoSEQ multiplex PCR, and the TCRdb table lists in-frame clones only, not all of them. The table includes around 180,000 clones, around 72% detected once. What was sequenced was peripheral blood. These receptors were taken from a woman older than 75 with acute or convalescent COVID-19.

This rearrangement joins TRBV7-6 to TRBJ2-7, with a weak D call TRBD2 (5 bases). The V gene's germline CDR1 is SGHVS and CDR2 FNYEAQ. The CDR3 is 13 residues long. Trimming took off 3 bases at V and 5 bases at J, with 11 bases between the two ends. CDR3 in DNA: TGTGCCAGCAGCTTGACTGGGAGCGACGAGCAGTACTTC. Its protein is CASSLTGSDEQYF.

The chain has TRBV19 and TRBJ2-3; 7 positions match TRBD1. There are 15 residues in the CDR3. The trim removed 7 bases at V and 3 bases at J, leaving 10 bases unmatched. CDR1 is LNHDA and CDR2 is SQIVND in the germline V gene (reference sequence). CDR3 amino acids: CASKRQGVRTDTQYF. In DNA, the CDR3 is TGTGCCAGTAAACGACAGGGAGTCAGGACAGATACGCAGTATTTT.

The CDR3 nucleotides read TGTGCCAGCAAACCATATTCGGGGTTCGAGTCACCCCTCCACTTT. It translates to CASKPYSGFESPLHF. This chain connects TRBV7-2 to TRBJ1-6, with D hard to call. The CDR3 covers 15 residues. Germline V gene lookup returns CDR1 SGHTA and CDR2 FQGNSA. V lost 7 bases and J 10 bases, leaving 20 bases between the germline ends.

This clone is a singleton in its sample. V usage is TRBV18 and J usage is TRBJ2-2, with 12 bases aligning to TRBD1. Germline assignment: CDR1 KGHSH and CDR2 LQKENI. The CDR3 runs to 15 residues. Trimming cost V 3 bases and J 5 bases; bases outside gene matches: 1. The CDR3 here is CASSPGQGATGELFF. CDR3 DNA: TGTGCCAGCTCACCGGGACAGGGGGCGACCGGGGAGCTGTTTTTT. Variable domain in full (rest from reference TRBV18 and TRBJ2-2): NAGVMQNPRHLVRRRGQEARLRCSPMKGHSHVYWYRQLPEEGLKFMVYLQKENIIDESGMPKERFSAEFPKEGPSILRIQQVVRGDSAAYFCASSPGQGATGELFFGEGSRLTVL.

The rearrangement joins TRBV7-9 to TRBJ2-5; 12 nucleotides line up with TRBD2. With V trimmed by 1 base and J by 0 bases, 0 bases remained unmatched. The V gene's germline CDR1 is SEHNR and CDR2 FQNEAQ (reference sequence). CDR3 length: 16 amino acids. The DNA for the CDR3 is TGTGCCAGCAGCTTAGGGACTAGCGGGAACCAAGAGACCCAGTACTTC. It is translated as CASSLGTSGNQETQYF.

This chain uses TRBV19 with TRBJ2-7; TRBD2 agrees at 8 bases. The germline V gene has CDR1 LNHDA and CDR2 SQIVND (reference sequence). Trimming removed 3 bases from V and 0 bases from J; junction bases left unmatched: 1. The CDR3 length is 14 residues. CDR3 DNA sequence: TGTGCCAGTAGTATGGCGGGAGGCTCCTACGAGCAGTACTTC. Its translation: CASSMAGGSYEQYF.

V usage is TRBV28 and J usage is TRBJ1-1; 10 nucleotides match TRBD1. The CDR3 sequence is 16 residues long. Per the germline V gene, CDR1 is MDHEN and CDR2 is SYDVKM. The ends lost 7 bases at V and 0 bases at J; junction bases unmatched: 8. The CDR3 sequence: CASNRDRGRVNTEAFF. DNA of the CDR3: TGTGCCAGCAATAGAGACAGGGGGCGGGTGAACACTGAAGCTTTCTTT.

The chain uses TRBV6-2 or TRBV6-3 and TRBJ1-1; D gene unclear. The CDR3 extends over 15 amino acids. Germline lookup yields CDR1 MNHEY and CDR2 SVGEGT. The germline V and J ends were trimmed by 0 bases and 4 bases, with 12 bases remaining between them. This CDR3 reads CASSYSPGFGTEAFF. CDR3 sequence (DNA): TGTGCCAGCAGTTACTCCCCGGGATTTGGCACTGAAGCTTTCTTT.

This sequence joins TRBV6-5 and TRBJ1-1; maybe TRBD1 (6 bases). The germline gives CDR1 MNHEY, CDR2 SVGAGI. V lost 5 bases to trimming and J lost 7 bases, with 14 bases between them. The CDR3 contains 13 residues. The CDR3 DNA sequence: TGTGCCAGCAGTACCCCGGACAGTTTTGAAGCTTTCTTT. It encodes CASSTPDSFEAFF.

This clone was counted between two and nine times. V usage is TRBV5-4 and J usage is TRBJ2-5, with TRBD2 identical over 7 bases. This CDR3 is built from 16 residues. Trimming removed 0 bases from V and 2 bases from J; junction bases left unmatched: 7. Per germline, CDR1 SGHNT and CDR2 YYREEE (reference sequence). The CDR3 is CASSLAGGTKQETQYF. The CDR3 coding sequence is TGTGCCAGCAGCTTGGCAGGAGGGACTAAACAAGAGACCCAGTACTTC.